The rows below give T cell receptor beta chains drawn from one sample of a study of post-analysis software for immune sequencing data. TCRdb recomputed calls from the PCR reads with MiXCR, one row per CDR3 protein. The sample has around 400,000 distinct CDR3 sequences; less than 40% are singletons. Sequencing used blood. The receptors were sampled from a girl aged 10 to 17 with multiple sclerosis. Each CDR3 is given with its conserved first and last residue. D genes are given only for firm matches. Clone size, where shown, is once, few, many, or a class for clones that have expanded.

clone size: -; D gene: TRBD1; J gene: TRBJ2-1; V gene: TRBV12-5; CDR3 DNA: TGTGCTAGTGGTCCGACAGGGGGCTCCTACAATGAGCAGTTCTTC; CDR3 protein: CASGPTGGSYNEQFF
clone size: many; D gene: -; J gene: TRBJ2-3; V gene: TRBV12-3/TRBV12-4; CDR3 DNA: TGTGCCAGCAGTTTTATCACAGATACGCAGTATTTT; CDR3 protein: CASSFITDTQYF
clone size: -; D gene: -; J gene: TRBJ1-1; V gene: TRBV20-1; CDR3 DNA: TGCAGTGCCACACCCCGATTGAACACTGAAGCTTTCTTT; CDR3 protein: CSATPRLNTEAFF
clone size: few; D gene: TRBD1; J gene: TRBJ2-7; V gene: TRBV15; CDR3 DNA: TGTGCCACCAGCAGAGACTCCTCGACAGGGTTCGAGCAGTACTTC; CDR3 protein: CATSRDSSTGFEQYF
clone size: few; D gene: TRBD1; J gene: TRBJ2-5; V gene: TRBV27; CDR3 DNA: TGTGCCGGAGGGACAGGGCCAGGGGAGCAGTACTTC; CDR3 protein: CAGGTGPGEQYF
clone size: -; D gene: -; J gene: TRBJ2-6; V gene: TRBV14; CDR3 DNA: TGTGCCAGCAGCCCAAGGGCGGGAACTTCTGGGGCCAACGTCCTGACTTTC; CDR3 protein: CASSPRAGTSGANVLTF
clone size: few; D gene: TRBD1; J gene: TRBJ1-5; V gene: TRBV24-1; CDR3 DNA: TGTGCCACCAGTGATCGCTCAGGGGGCTGGAATCAGCCCCAGCATTTT; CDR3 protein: CATSDRSGGWNQPQHF
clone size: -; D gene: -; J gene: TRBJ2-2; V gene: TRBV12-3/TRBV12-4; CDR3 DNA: TGTGCCAGCAGCCTCCAGGCGAACACCGGGGAGCTGTTTTTT; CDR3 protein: CASSLQANTGELFF
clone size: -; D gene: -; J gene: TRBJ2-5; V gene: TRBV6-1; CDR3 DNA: TGTGCCAGCACCGGCGGTCGAAAAGAGACCCAGTACTTC; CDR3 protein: CASTGGRKETQYF
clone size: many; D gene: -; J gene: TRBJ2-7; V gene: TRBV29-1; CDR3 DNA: TGCAGCGTTGACCGGACACCCTCCTACGAGCAGTACTTC; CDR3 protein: CSVDRTPSYEQYF
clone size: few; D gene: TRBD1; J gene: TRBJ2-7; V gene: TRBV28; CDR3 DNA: TGTGCCAGCAGTCCACGACAGGGTACCTACGAGCAGTACTTC; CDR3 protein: CASSPRQGTYEQYF
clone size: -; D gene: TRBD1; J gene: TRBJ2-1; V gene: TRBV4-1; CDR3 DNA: TGCGCCAGCAGCCAAGGAGTGTACAGGGGGCAAAATGAGCAGTTCTTC; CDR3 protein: CASSQGVYRGQNEQFF
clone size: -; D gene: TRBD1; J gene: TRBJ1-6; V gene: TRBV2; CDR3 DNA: TGTGCCAGCAGTCAACAGGGGGTTAATTCACCCCTCCACTTT; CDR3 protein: CASSQQGVNSPLHF
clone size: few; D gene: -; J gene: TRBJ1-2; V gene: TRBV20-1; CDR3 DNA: TGCAGTGTCGGGGCCCGTAACTATGGCTACACCTTC; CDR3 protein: CSVGARNYGYTF
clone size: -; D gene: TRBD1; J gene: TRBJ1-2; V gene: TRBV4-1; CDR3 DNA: TGCGCCAACAGCCCTGGGACAGGAGGTGGCTACACCTTC; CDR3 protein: CANSPGTGGGYTF